The 10 T cell receptor beta chains reported below all come from one sample, sequenced in a study of early T cells in non-severe SARS-CoV-2 infection. TCRdb fed the 5' RACE reads into MiXCR, producing one record per CDR3 protein. This sample has about 100,000 distinct CDR3 sequences, with around 14% found just once. The material sequenced was whole blood. These receptors came from an adult who was a healthcare worker with PCR-confirmed SARS-CoV-2 infection or an uninfected control (not recorded which).

This chain joins TRBV28 and TRBJ1-2; 7 nucleotides line up with TRBD1. The CDR3 loop spans 12 amino acids. V was clipped by 8 bases and J by 1 base; unmatched bases: 1. In germline, CDR1 is MDHEN, CDR2 SYDVKM. The CDR3 DNA follows: TGTGCCAGCCAGGGGGTTAACTATGGCTACACCTTC. Translating it yields CASQGVNYGYTF.

This clonotype showed up many times. The V call is TRBV29-1, the J call TRBJ2-7; D not resolved. The CDR3 is 11 amino acids. Trimming removed 6 bases from V and 6 bases from J, with 12 bases in between. From germline, CDR1 is SQVTM and CDR2 ANQGSEA. The CDR3 coding sequence is TGCAGCGTCGCCCACATAGGCGAGCAGTACTTC. It encodes CSVAHIGEQYF.

In this sample, this clonotype turned up many times. The V gene is TRBV29-1, the J gene TRBJ1-1, with D unclear. CDR1 is SQVTM and CDR2 is ANQGSEA in the germline V gene. The length of the CDR3 is 11 residues. V was trimmed by 6 bases and J by 1 base, leaving 6 bases between them. CDR3 DNA sequence: TGCAGCGTGAGCCAGAACACTGAAGCTTTCTTT. It codes for CSVSQNTEAFF.

This chain uses TRBV5-5 with TRBJ1-2, with D uncertain. The CDR3 is 14 amino acids. With 1 base removed from V and 6 bases from J, the gap between germline ends came to 13 bases. CDR1 and CDR2 (germline): SGHKS, YYEKEE (reference sequence). The CDR3 region is CASSLLILNDGYTF. The DNA of the CDR3 is TGTGCCAGCAGCTTGCTGATACTGAACGATGGCTACACCTTC.

This clonotype has a handful of counts. This chain connects TRBV9 to TRBJ1-1; D gene uncertain. CDR1 and CDR2 (germline): SGDLS, YYNGEE. The CDR3 totals 11 residues. V lost 4 bases and J 4 bases, leaving 5 bases between the germline ends. The CDR3 region is CASSPSTEAFF. The CDR3 bases are TGTGCCAGCAGCCCCTCCACTGAAGCTTTCTTT.

CDR3 loop: CASTPPRGTEAFF. The CDR3, as DNA: TGTGCCAGCACCCCACCCAGGGGGACTGAAGCTTTCTTT. The genes are TRBV12-3 or TRBV12-4 and TRBJ1-1; 7 nucleotides line up with TRBD1. Trimming removed 7 bases from V and 5 bases from J; junction bases left unmatched: 7. The CDR3 spans 13 residues.

The chain links TRBV7-6 to TRBJ2-2, with D maybe TRBD1 (6 bases). CDR3 length: 15 residues. Germline CDR1 is SGHVS and CDR2 is FNYEAQ. V was shortened by 0 bases and J by 7 bases, with 12 bases between the two germline ends. This CDR3 reads CASSLAMGAGGELFF. The CDR3 DNA follows: TGTGCCAGCAGCTTAGCCATGGGGGCCGGCGGGGAGCTGTTTTTT.

This clonotype was detected ten times or more. The rearrangement joins TRBV28 to TRBJ1-1; D gene ambiguous. This CDR3 spans 12 amino acids. Between the trimmed V and J ends, which lost 3 bases and 7 bases, there was a span of 9 bases. In germline, CDR1 is MDHEN, CDR2 SYDVKM. This CDR3 is CASSLPGFEAFF. CDR3 nucleotides: TGTGCCAGCAGTTTGCCAGGCTTTGAAGCTTTCTTT.

This clonotype was recorded many times. The chain joins TRBV11-2 to TRBJ2-7; no definite D call. There are 13 residues in the CDR3. Germline V gene sequence: CDR1 SGHAT, CDR2 FQNNGV. Trimming took 4 bases from V and 0 from J, leaving 7 bases between them. CDR3 nucleotides: TGTGCCAGCAGCTCCATGATCTCCTACGAGCAGTACTTC. Protein product: CASSSMISYEQYF.

This clonotype occurred a few times. The CDR3 is CASIKQGPSSYEQYF. CDR3 coding DNA: TGTGCCAGCATCAAACAGGGTCCTTCGTCCTACGAGCAGTACTTC. The V call is TRBV21-1, the J call TRBJ2-7; the table's D call, TRBD1, has no DNA check behind it. TRBV21-1 is classified as a pseudogene. The CDR3 length is 15 residues.